This entry lists 24 T cell receptor beta chains sequenced from one sample in a study of beta chain features in type 1 diabetes. Study findings and constraints: Among patients with Type 1 diabetes, TCRB CDR3s were moderately but significantly shorter in every one of the four CD4+ subsets.

Of the isolated RNA, all was reverse transcribed, and so the sequenced material was expressed TCRB transcripts. Repertoires were generated with immunoSEQ multiplex PCR, while TCRdb's copy carries only in-frame clones and drops some. The sample holds about 300,000 clones; roughly 13% are singletons and the top ten take approximately 0.016%. Their antigen targets remain unknown. The sequencing sample was made of naive CD4+ T cells from blood. The receptors were gathered from a woman between 18 and 30 years old with type 1 diabetes.

There are a few counts of this clone. The V gene is TRBV11-2, the J gene TRBJ2-2; the D is unclear. V was cut by 5 bases and J by 8 bases, with 6 bases left in between. This CDR3 has 11 residues. Germline values: CDR1 SGHAT, CDR2 FQNNGV. Here the CDR3 reads CASSLRGELFF. CDR3 sequence (DNA): TGTGCCAGCAGCCTTAGAGGGGAGCTGTTTTTT.

This clone came up many times. The CDR3 spells CASSQETANGYTF. CDR3 nucleotide sequence: TGCGCCAGCAGTCAAGAGACAGCGAATGGCTACACCTTC. This rearrangement joins TRBV23-1 to TRBJ1-2; D may be TRBD1 (5 bases). TRBV23-1 counts as an open reading frame of uncertain function. V shed 2 bases and J shed 6 bases, with 10 bases lying between them. The CDR3 spans 13 residues.

CDR3 nucleotides: TGTGCCATCAGTGTAAATGTTGAGCAGTTCTTC. This encodes CAISVNVEQFF. This chain uses TRBV10-3 with TRBJ2-1, with D hard to call. The V end lost 4 bases, the J end lost 9 bases, and 7 bases lay between the germline ends. Germline loops: CDR1 ENHRY, CDR2 SYGVKD. The CDR3 contains 11 residues.

This clone came up a few times. This chain connects TRBV4-2 to TRBJ2-7; D might be TRBD1 (6 bases). Trimming removed 4 bases at V and 1 base at J, with 11 bases between. CDR1 LGHNA and CDR2 YNFKEQ come from the germline V gene. The CDR3 covers 14 residues. The CDR3 sequence: CASSLWGPSYEQYF. The CDR3 nucleotides are TGTGCCAGCAGCCTTTGGGGGCCTTCCTACGAGCAGTACTTC.

Only a few counts were recorded for this clone. The rearrangement uses TRBV2 and TRBJ2-3; D remains unclear. The length of the CDR3 is 13 residues. V was shortened by 6 bases and J by 2 bases, with 9 bases between the two germline ends. Per germline, CDR1 SNHLY and CDR2 FYNNEI. The CDR3 loop is CASSFIITDTQYF. In nucleotides, the CDR3 is TGTGCCAGCAGCTTTATTATCACAGATACGCAGTATTTT.

Only one count was recorded for this clone. A read error is possible here, since a much larger clone lies one base away. The chain is built from TRBV2 and TRBJ2-1, with D possibly matching TRBD2 (5 bases). Germline V CDR1 and CDR2: SNHLY, FYNNEI. V lost 6 bases, J lost 0 bases, and 9 bases lay in between. The length of the CDR3 is 14 residues. CDR3 region: CASRKGSSYNEQFF. The CDR3 bases are TGTGCCAGCAGGAAAGGGAGCTCCTACAATGAGCAGTTCTTC.

The V call is TRBV9, the J call TRBJ2-2; TRBD1 aligns across 8 bases. Germline CDR1 SGDLS, CDR2 YYNGEE. The CDR3 contains 17 residues. V trimming: 0 bases; J trimming: 2 bases; junction bases outside the gene matches: 6. The CDR3, as DNA: TGTGCCAGCAGCGTAGAACCCAGGGGGCTAAACACCGGGGAGCTGTTTTTT. Translating it yields CASSVEPRGLNTGELFF.

CDR3: CASILAGGGTQYF. The DNA of the CDR3 is TGTGCCAGCATCCTAGCGGGAGGTGGGACCCAGTACTTC. The rearrangement joins TRBV25-1 to TRBJ2-5; 11 bases align to TRBD2. The junction had 5 bases not matched to a gene; V was cut back by 7 bases and J by 7 bases. The CDR3 spans 13 residues. Germline lookup yields CDR1 MGHDK and CDR2 SYGVNS.

The J gene is TRBJ2-7, the V gene TRBV6-5, with TRBD1 matching over 8 bases. Unmatched junction bases numbered 3, after V lost 0 bases and J lost 2 bases. The CDR3 extends over 15 amino acids. The germline V gene encodes CDR1 MNHEY and CDR2 SVGAGI. For the CDR3, the DNA is TGTGCCAGCAGTTACTCGAGGGACAGGACCTACGAGCAGTACTTC. It codes for CASSYSRDRTYEQYF.

This clone was counted only a few times. The CDR3 is CASSDYRGPYF. The CDR3 coding sequence is TGTGCCAGCAGTGATTACAGGGGGCCGTACTTC. The chain joins TRBV2 to TRBJ2-4; TRBD1 matches 9 bases. The CDR3 covers 11 residues. Germline trimming cut 3 bases from V and 15 bases from J; bases unmatched to any gene: 3. Per the germline V gene, CDR1 is SNHLY and CDR2 is FYNNEI.

This rearrangement joins TRBV6-6 to TRBJ1-2, with a weak D call TRBD1 (5 bases). V was shortened by 3 bases and J by 10 bases, with 15 bases between the two germline ends. Per the germline V gene, CDR1 is MNHNY and CDR2 is SVGAGI (reference sequence). CDR3 length: 13 amino acids. DNA of the CDR3: TGTGCCAGCAGTTATCAGGGACCGGACTACTACACCTTC. It is translated as CASSYQGPDYYTF.

This clone was observed a few times. This chain joins TRBV25-1 and TRBJ2-3, with no clear D. Germline assignment: CDR1 MGHDK and CDR2 SYGVNS. The length of the CDR3 is 12 residues. Trimming stripped 1 base from V and 3 bases from J, with 2 bases between. The CDR3 nucleotides are TGTGCCAGCAGTGAATCGACAGATACGCAGTATTTT. Amino acids: CASSESTDTQYF.

The chain links TRBV18 to TRBJ2-1, with a tentative D call TRBD2 (5 bases). Germline assignment: CDR1 KGHSH and CDR2 LQKENI. Trimming stripped 3 bases from V and 6 bases from J, with 12 bases between. This CDR3 is built from 14 residues. The CDR3 spells CASSPPAEVNEQFF. The CDR3 DNA reads as TGTGCCAGCTCACCCCCCGCGGAGGTCAATGAGCAGTTCTTC. The full variable domain, rest sourced from reference TRBV18 and TRBJ2-1, is NAGVMQNPRHLVRRRGQEARLRCSPMKGHSHVYWYRQLPEEGLKFMVYLQKENIIDESGMPKERFSAEFPKEGPSILRIQQVVRGDSAAYFCASSPPAEVNEQFFGPGTRLTVL.

The gene calls are TRBV18 and TRBJ2-7; 9 bases map to TRBD2. V gave up 3 bases and J gave up 4 bases; unmatched junction bases: 7. The CDR3 runs to 15 residues. Per germline, CDR1 KGHSH and CDR2 LQKENI. CDR3 amino acids: CASSPPALAGYEQYF. The DNA of the CDR3 is TGTGCCAGCTCACCCCCGGCACTAGCGGGTTACGAGCAGTACTTC.

This clone has a handful of counts. This chain joins TRBV5-4 and TRBJ2-7, with 7 bases matching TRBD2. CDR3 length: 15 residues. Germline-derived CDR1 and CDR2 are SGHNT and YYREEE (reference sequence). Trimming took 0 bases from V and 8 from J; bases not matched to a gene: 11. CDR3 DNA: TGTGCCAGCAGCTTGGGTGGTAGCGGGTCCTTCAAGCAGTACTTC. Translated: CASSLGGSGSFKQYF. Complete variable domain (other parts from reference TRBV5-4 and TRBJ2-7): ETGVTQSPTHLIKTRGQQVTLRCSSQSGHNTVSWYQQALGQGPQFIFQYYREEENGRGNFPPRFSGLQFPNYSSELNVNALELDDSALYLCASSLGGSGSFKQYFGPGTRLTVT.

This clone occurred a few times. The rearrangement joins TRBV28 to TRBJ2-1; 9 bases map to TRBD1. The CDR3 is made up of 15 amino acids. Germline CDR1 and CDR2: MDHEN and SYDVKM. V lost 6 bases, J lost 1 base, and 4 bases stayed unmatched. In DNA form, the CDR3 reads TGTGCCAGCAGGGAAGGGACAGGGTCCTACAATGAGCAGTTCTTC. Translation gives CASREGTGSYNEQFF.

J is TRBJ2-7 and V is TRBV29-1, with 8 bases lining up with TRBD1. From germline, CDR1 is SQVTM and CDR2 ANQGSEA. This CDR3 comprises 16 residues. With V trimmed by 7 bases and J by 3 bases, 17 bases remained unmatched. Written as DNA, the CDR3 is TGCAGCGCCATCGGGAGCCGGGACAGGCAAAACTACGAGCAGTACTTC. The encoded protein is CSAIGSRDRQNYEQYF.

This clone turned up a few times. V is TRBV7-8 and J is TRBJ1-5; 7 bases agree with TRBD1. The CDR3 has 16 residues. The junction had 3 bases not matched to a gene; V was cut back by 1 base and J by 0 bases. Germline loops: CDR1 SGHVS, CDR2 FQNEAQ. CDR3 protein: CASSLEGAYSNQPQHF. CDR3 coding DNA: TGTGCCAGCAGCTTAGAGGGGGCATATAGCAATCAGCCCCAGCATTTT.

This clone was seen more than once but under ten times. This chain joins TRBV18 and TRBJ2-5, with a weak D call TRBD2 (5 bases). This CDR3 is built from 13 residues. Germline CDR1 is KGHSH and CDR2 is LQKENI. V was pared by 6 bases and J by 5 bases, with 13 bases between. CDR3 DNA: TGTGCCAGCTCCCCCGATTCGGGGGAGACCCAGTACTTC. As protein: CASSPDSGETQYF.

This clone was seen a few times. CDR3 sequence: CASSLSGYNEQFF. As DNA, the CDR3 is TGTGCCAGCAGCTTAAGCGGGTACAATGAGCAGTTCTTC. This rearrangement joins TRBV7-8 to TRBJ2-1; perhaps TRBD2 as D (6 bases). V was shortened by 2 bases and J by 4 bases, with 6 bases between the two germline ends. Germline CDR1 and CDR2: SGHVS and FQNEAQ. The CDR3 sequence is 13 residues long.

The chain is built from TRBV7-9 and TRBJ2-1; TRBD2 matches 7 bases. V lost 8 bases to trimming and J lost 8 bases; unmatched junction nucleotides: 18. The germline V gene encodes CDR1 SEHNR and CDR2 FQNEAQ (reference sequence). CDR3 length: 16 amino acids. The CDR3 spells CASPNGLAGVKDEQFF. Here the CDR3 DNA reads TGTGCCAGCCCAAACGGTCTGGCGGGAGTTAAGGATGAGCAGTTCTTC.

The V call is TRBV6-5, the J call TRBJ2-7, with 7 bases matching TRBD1. The V and J ends lost 5 bases and 7 bases, in that order; junction bases with no gene match: 8. From germline, CDR1 is MNHEY and CDR2 SVGAGI. The CDR3 length is 13 residues. For the CDR3, the DNA is TGTGCCAGCAGTCCGGGACAGCGGCAAGAGCAGTACTTC. It yields the protein CASSPGQRQEQYF.

This clone was counted only a few times. The rearrangement links TRBV27 to TRBJ2-1; 14 bases agree with TRBD2. Germline CDR1 MNHEY, CDR2 SMNVEV (reference sequence). The CDR3 runs to 15 residues. The ends lost 8 bases at V and 7 bases at J; junction bases unmatched: 7. CDR3: CASGRGTSGRNEQFF. The DNA of the CDR3 is TGTGCCAGCGGGCGTGGGACTAGCGGGAGAAATGAGCAGTTCTTC.

The chain couples TRBV4-2 to TRBJ1-2, with 11 bases identical to TRBD1. The CDR3 runs 16 residues. J was trimmed by 5 bases and V by 2 bases; bases with no gene match: 7. Germline V gene lookup returns CDR1 LGHNA and CDR2 YNFKEQ. CDR3 sequence reads: CASSQSRTGGWYGYTF. The DNA for the CDR3 is TGTGCCAGCAGCCAATCCCGGACAGGGGGCTGGTATGGCTACACCTTC.